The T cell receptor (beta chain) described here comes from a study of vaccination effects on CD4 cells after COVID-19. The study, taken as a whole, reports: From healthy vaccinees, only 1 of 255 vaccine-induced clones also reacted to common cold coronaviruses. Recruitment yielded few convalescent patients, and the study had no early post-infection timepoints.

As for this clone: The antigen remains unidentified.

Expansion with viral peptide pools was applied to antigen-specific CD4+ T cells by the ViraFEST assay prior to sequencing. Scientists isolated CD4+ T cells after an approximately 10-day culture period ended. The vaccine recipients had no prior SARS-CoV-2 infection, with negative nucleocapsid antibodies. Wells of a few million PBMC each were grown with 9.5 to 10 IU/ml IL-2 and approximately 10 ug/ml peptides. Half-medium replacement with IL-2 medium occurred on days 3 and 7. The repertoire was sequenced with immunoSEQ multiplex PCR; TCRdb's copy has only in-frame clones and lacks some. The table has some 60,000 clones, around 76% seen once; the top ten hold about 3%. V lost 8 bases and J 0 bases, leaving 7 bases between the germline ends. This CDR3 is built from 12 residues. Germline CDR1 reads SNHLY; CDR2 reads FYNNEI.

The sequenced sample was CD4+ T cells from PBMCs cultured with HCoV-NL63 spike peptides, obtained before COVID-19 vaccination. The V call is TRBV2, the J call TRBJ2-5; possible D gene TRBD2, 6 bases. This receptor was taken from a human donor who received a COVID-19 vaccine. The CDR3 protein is CASGTDQETQYF. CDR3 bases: TGTGCCAGCGGGACTGACCAAGAGACCCAGTACTTC.